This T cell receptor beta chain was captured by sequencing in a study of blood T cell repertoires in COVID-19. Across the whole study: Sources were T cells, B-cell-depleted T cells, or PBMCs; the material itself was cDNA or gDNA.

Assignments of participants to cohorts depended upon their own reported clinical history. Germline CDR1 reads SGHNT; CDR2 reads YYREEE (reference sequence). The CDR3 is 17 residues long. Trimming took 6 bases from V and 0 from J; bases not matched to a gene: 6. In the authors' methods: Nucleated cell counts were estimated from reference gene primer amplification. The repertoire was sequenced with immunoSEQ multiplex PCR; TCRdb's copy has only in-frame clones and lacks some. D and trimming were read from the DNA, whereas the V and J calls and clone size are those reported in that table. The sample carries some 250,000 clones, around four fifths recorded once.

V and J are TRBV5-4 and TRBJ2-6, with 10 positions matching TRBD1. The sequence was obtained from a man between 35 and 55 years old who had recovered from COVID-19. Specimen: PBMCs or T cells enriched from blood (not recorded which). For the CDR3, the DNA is TGTGCCAGCAACCCGGGACAGGGGAGCTCTGGGGCCAACGTCCTGACTTTC. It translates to CASNPGQGSSGANVLTF. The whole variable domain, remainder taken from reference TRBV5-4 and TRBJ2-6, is ETGVTQSPTHLIKTRGQQVTLRCSSQSGHNTVSWYQQALGQGPQFIFQYYREEENGRGNFPPRFSGLQFPNYSSELNVNALELDDSALYLCASNPGQGSSGANVLTFGAGSRLTVL.